This entry lists 9 T cell receptor beta chains sequenced from one sample in a study of T cells in Graves' hyperthyroidism and ophthalmopathy (dated by TCRdb to the late 2010s). The method behind the library was multiplex PCR. The data were produced on an Illumina HiSeq 2000. TCR beta CDR3 regions were amplified from RNA transcripts. A first-round RT-PCR of the TCR CDR3 used the HTBI primer set with the Qiagen OneStep RT-PCR kit. The public reads were run again by TCRdb, first through fastp at Q25 and then through MiXCR, and only productive beta chains were kept. Every distinct CDR3 protein forms one entry, paired with its most common genes and DNA. The table for this sample lists about 500,000 distinct CDR3 sequences; approximately 49% of them were counted only once. About two fifths of the sample rests with the top ten. Sample: peripheral blood or thyroid tissue (not recorded which). The receptors come from an adult woman with Graves' disease, either hyperthyroidism or ophthalmopathy (not recorded which).

The chain recombines TRBV7-9 with TRBJ1-4; no reliable D call. The CDR3 is made up of 15 amino acids. CDR1 SEHNR and CDR2 FQNEAQ come from the germline V gene (reference sequence). The V end lost 3 bases, the J end lost 7 bases, and 15 bases lay between the germline ends. In DNA form, the CDR3 reads TGTGCCAGCAGCTTGGGCCGGACCTCTGGTGAAAAACTGTTTTTT. Protein: CASSLGRTSGEKLFF.

Remarks on this clonotype: Just one base apart from a much larger clone, this may be a read error. CDR3 residues: CASSLTGWDDQPQHF. CDR3 nucleotides: TGCGCCAGCAGCTTGACAGGATGGGACGATCAGCCCCAGCATTTT. The chain has TRBV5-1 and TRBJ1-5; weak D call: TRBD1 (5 bases). Trimming removed 1 base at V and 5 bases at J, with 13 bases between. The germline V gene encodes CDR1 SGHRS and CDR2 YFSETQ. The CDR3 is made up of 15 amino acids.

This clonotype was counted ten times or more. The gene calls are TRBV3-1 and TRBJ1-6; 8 bases align to TRBD1. The trim removed 4 bases at V and 1 base at J, leaving 6 bases unmatched. Germline CDR1 and CDR2: LGHDT and YNNKEL (reference sequence). The CDR3 length is 17 residues. This CDR3 reads CASSPGTGMSYNSPLHF. The CDR3 DNA reads TGTGCCAGCAGCCCCGGGACAGGAATGTCCTATAATTCACCCCTCCACTTT.

The genes are TRBV5-1 and TRBJ2-6; weak D call: TRBD1 (6 bases). CDR3 size: 14 residues. CDR1 is SGHRS, CDR2 YFSETQ, per germline. V was shortened by 4 bases and J by 5 bases, with 10 bases between the two germline ends. CDR3 amino acids: CASSHRDRANVLTF. CDR3 DNA sequence: TGCGCCAGCAGCCACCGGGACAGGGCCAACGTCCTGACTTTC.

This clonotype was recorded a few times. The V gene is TRBV7-2, the J gene TRBJ1-2, with D possibly matching TRBD1 (6 bases). V lost 7 bases and J 7 bases, leaving 25 bases between the germline ends. The CDR3 has 16 amino acids. Germline lookup yields CDR1 SGHTA and CDR2 FQGNSA. The CDR3 bases are TGTGCCAGCACCGAGGTGGGGGCCGGGTTCGAAGGTGGCTACACCTTC. Its protein product is CASTEVGAGFEGGYTF.

This clonotype was recorded at least ten times. The J gene is TRBJ2-5, the V gene TRBV29-1; tentatively, D is TRBD1 (5 bases). Per germline, CDR1 SQVTM and CDR2 ANQGSEA. V was pared by 7 bases and J by 1 base, with 16 bases between. The CDR3 extends over 14 amino acids. The CDR3, as DNA: TGCAGCGCCCCCCTGCAGGGTGGCCAAGAGACCCAGTACTTC. It specifies CSAPLQGGQETQYF.

This clonotype came up many times. V and J are TRBV19 and TRBJ1-5; D is possibly TRBD1 (5 bases). CDR1 and CDR2 from the germline V gene are LNHDA and SQIVND (reference sequence). This CDR3 comprises 14 residues. Trimming removed 11 bases from V and 0 bases from J, with 14 bases in between. CDR3 bases: TGTGCCTCCCGGACCGACAGTAGCAATCAGCCCCAGCATTTT. Translation gives CASRTDSSNQPQHF.

The CDR3 coding sequence is TGTGCCAGCAGCTCAGGACAAATACCCTACAATGAGCAGTTCTTC. Translation: CASSSGQIPYNEQFF. This chain links TRBV7-2 with TRBJ2-1, with D perhaps matching TRBD1 (5 bases). Germline lookup yields CDR1 SGHTA and CDR2 FQGNSA. There are 15 residues in the CDR3. V was clipped by 4 bases and J by 2 bases, with 12 bases between them.

The gene calls are TRBV7-3 and TRBJ2-3; TRBD2 aligns across 7 bases. CDR1 is SGHTA and CDR2 is FQGTGA in the germline V gene. Trimming cost V 5 bases and J 0 bases; bases outside gene matches: 5. The CDR3 has 15 amino acids. The CDR3 loop reads CASSSGIASTDTQYF. The CDR3, as DNA: TGTGCCAGCAGCAGCGGGATAGCTAGCACAGATACGCAGTATTTT.